What follows are 11 T cell receptor beta chains derived from one specimen sequenced in a study of CD8+CD57+ T cells in acquired aplastic anemia. CDR3 and TCR beta VDJ profiling relied on a genomic DNA template. TCRdb ran MiXCR on the reads and lists one entry per CDR3 protein. Counted here are 400,000 to 450,000 distinct CDR3 sequences, about 70% occurring once; the ten biggest clones make up around 4%. The sequencing sample was made of sorted CD4+, CD8+, or CD8+CD57+ T cells (not recorded which) from PBMCs. Receptor source: a human donor in good health, serving as a control.

V is TRBV20-1 and J is TRBJ2-7; TRBD1 agrees at 11 bases. This CDR3 contains 12 residues. Germline loops: CDR1 DFQATT, CDR2 SNEGSKA (reference sequence). V gave up 6 bases and J gave up 11 bases; unmatched junction bases: 9. CDR3 DNA: TGCAGTGCCCAGGGACAGGGGGGGGAGGAGTACTTC. This sequence encodes CSAQGQGGEEYF.

This sequence joins TRBV6-5 and TRBJ2-2, with unresolved D. CDR3 length: 15 residues. Germline V gene data show CDR1 as MNHEY and CDR2 as SVGAGI. With 4 bases removed from V and 8 bases from J, the gap between germline ends came to 17 bases. Here the CDR3 reads CASSFRPVGAGELFF. The CDR3 region has the DNA TGTGCCAGCAGTTTTCGACCGGTCGGCGCTGGGGAGCTGTTTTTT.

This clonotype was counted once. This chain's CDR3 is CASSQGRQSSYEQYV. As DNA, the CDR3 is TGCGCCAGCAGCCAAGGCCGACAGAGCTCCTACGAGCAGTACGTC. V and J are TRBV4-3 and TRBJ2-7; D might be TRBD1 (5 bases). With 1 base removed from V and 0 bases from J, the gap between germline ends came to 10 bases. Per germline, CDR1 LGHNA and CDR2 YSLEER. The CDR3 extends over 15 amino acids.

The table lists this clonotype with many counts. The J gene is TRBJ2-7, the V gene TRBV7-2; 8 bases align to TRBD2. CDR1 is SGHTA and CDR2 is FQGNSA in the germline V gene. With V trimmed by 1 base and J by 2 bases, 4 bases remained unmatched. This CDR3 has 15 residues. The chain's CDR3 is CASSLVAGGTYEQYF. CDR3 coding DNA: TGTGCCAGCAGCTTAGTGGCGGGGGGCACCTACGAGCAGTACTTC.

This rearrangement joins TRBV7-2 to TRBJ2-7; 8 bases match TRBD2. The CDR3 has 14 amino acids. In germline, CDR1 is SGHTA, CDR2 FQGNSA. Germline trimming cut 0 bases from V and 4 bases from J; bases unmatched to any gene: 2. CDR3 DNA sequence: TGTGCCAGCAGCTTAGCACTAGCGGAGTACGAGCAGTACTTC. Translating gives CASSLALAEYEQYF.

This clonotype was counted between two and nine times. The chain is built from TRBV19 and TRBJ2-7, with 11 bases lining up with TRBD1. Unmatched junction bases numbered 6, after V lost 8 bases and J lost 3 bases. Germline CDR1 is LNHDA and CDR2 is SQIVND (reference sequence). The CDR3 sequence is 14 residues long. CDR3 bases: TGTGCCAGTGGGGTTGGGACAGGGGGCTACGAGCAGTACTTC. Residues: CASGVGTGGYEQYF. The whole variable domain, remainder taken from reference TRBV19 and TRBJ2-7, is DGGITQSPKYLFRKEGQNVTLSCEQNLNHDAMYWYRQDPGQGLRLIYYSQIVNDFQKGDIAEGYSVSREKKESFPLTVTSAQKNPTAFYLCASGVGTGGYEQYFGPGTRLTVT.

This clonotype was found many times. The gene calls are TRBV7-9 and TRBJ1-1; the D is unclear. The CDR3 is 12 amino acids. The germline V and J ends were trimmed by 1 base and 4 bases, with 4 bases remaining between them. CDR1 and CDR2 (germline): SEHNR, FQNEAQ (reference sequence). CDR3 nucleotide sequence: TGTGCCAGCAGCTTAGGCGCCACTGAAGCTTTCTTT. It yields the protein CASSLGATEAFF. The full variable domain, with the rest looked up from reference TRBV7-9 and TRBJ1-1, is DTGVSQNPRHKITKRGQNVTFRCDPISEHNRLYWYRQTLGQGPEFLTYFQNEAQLEKSRLLSDRFSAERPKGSFSTLEIQRTEQGDSAMYLCASSLGATEAFFGQGTRLTVV.

This clonotype has just one count. The rearrangement links TRBV20-1 to TRBJ1-1, with 8 bases fitting TRBD1. This CDR3 has 15 residues. The V segment lost 6 bases and the J segment 0 bases; nucleotides outside the gene matches: 9. The V gene's germline CDR1 is DFQATT and CDR2 SNEGSKA (reference sequence). The CDR3 sequence is CSARTGRGVNTEAFF. The DNA of the CDR3 is TGCAGTGCACGGACAGGGAGGGGGGTGAACACTGAAGCTTTCTTT.

This clonotype occurred once. An end of the junction differs from the germline gene, which may be a read error. V is TRBV7-2 and J is TRBJ2-1; weak D call: TRBD2 (5 bases). Germline-derived CDR1 and CDR2 are SGHTA and FQGNSA. CDR3 length: 15 amino acids. The CDR3 loop is CASSLASSSCNEQFF. The DNA of the CDR3 is TGTGCCAGCAGTTTAGCGAGTAGCTCCTGCAATGAGCAGTTCTTC.

Of note for this clonotype: This may be a read error, as it is one base from a much larger clone. The V and J genes are TRBV7-4 and TRBJ2-2; the match to TRBD2 covers 8 bases. Per germline, CDR1 SGHVT and CDR2 SQSDAQ. This CDR3 contains 15 residues. V shed 5 bases, J shed 4 bases, and the junction held 6 bases outside the gene matches. CDR3 in amino acids: CASSHGGVVTGELFF. CDR3 DNA sequence: TGTGCCAGCAGCCACGGGGGGGTCGTCACCGGGGAGCTGTTTTTT.

The J gene is TRBJ1-2, the V gene TRBV11-2; D remains ambiguous. Germline V gives CDR1 SGHAT, CDR2 FQNNGV. This CDR3 spans 15 amino acids. Trimming stripped 0 bases from V and 0 bases from J, with 8 bases between. The CDR3 loop is CASSLETDPNYGYTF. Here the CDR3 DNA reads TGTGCCAGCAGCTTAGAGACGGACCCTAACTATGGCTACACCTTC.